Below are 5 T cell receptor beta chains sequenced from a single sample in a study of blood T cell repertoires in COVID-19. The repertoire was sequenced with immunoSEQ multiplex PCR; TCRdb's copy has only in-frame clones and lacks some. Here the sample spans fewer than 250,000 clones, 70% to 90% being singletons. The sample comprised PBMCs or T cells enriched from blood (not recorded which). All receptors come from a woman aged 45-60 years with acute COVID-19.

The chain carries TRBV27 and TRBJ2-7; 9 bases are a match to TRBD1. The V segment lost 10 bases and the J segment 5 bases; nucleotides outside the gene matches: 12. Germline V gene data show CDR1 as MNHEY and CDR2 as SMNVEV (reference sequence). The CDR3 spans 14 residues. The CDR3 DNA sequence: TGTGCCACCTCGCCCGGGACAGGGCACAACGAGCAGTACTTC. It translates to CATSPGTGHNEQYF.

The rearrangement joins TRBV18 to TRBJ1-5; D not certain. V lost 3 bases and J 6 bases, leaving 21 bases between the germline ends. Germline lookup yields CDR1 KGHSH and CDR2 LQKENI. This CDR3 spans 17 amino acids. The CDR3 region is CASSPTPDREARQPQHF. The CDR3 DNA is TGTGCCAGCTCACCCACCCCGGATCGGGAGGCTCGTCAGCCCCAGCATTTT.

The chain couples TRBV28 to TRBJ2-3; the D gene is possibly TRBD1 (5 bases). The V end lost 8 bases, the J end lost 6 bases, and 18 bases lay between the germline ends. Germline loops: CDR1 MDHEN, CDR2 SYDVKM. This CDR3 comprises 14 residues. The CDR3 reads CASGAGFTVDTQYF. The CDR3 DNA reads as TGTGCCAGCGGGGCAGGGTTTACCGTTGATACGCAGTATTTT.

This clone was found once. The chain couples TRBV7-6 to TRBJ1-1; 8 bases line up with TRBD1. The V gene's germline CDR1 is SGHVS and CDR2 FNYEAQ. Trimming cost V 3 bases and J 7 bases; bases outside gene matches: 4. The CDR3 is 13 amino acids. For the CDR3, the DNA is TGTGCCAGCAGCTTTGACAGGGGTGGTGAAGCTTTCTTT. It is translated as CASSFDRGGEAFF.

In its sample, this clone was seen once. The rearrangement uses TRBV4-1 and TRBJ1-2; the D gene is possibly TRBD1 (6 bases). The germline V gene has CDR1 MGHRA and CDR2 YSYEKL. The CDR3 length is 17 residues. V was shortened by 0 bases and J by 6 bases, with 20 bases between the two germline ends. The chain's CDR3 is CASSQDRSGAGSDGYTF. The CDR3 nucleotides are TGCGCCAGCAGCCAAGATCGGTCAGGGGCGGGTAGCGATGGCTACACCTTC.